Listed here are 25 T cell receptor beta chains from one sample, sequenced in a study of OX40 agonist ivuxolimab in advanced cancers. Profiling relied on immunoSEQ multiplex PCR, and the TCRdb table lists in-frame clones only, not all of them. This sample yields 50,000 to 55,000 clones, of which 85% to 90% are seen a single time; under 13% belongs to the top ten. The source material was CD4+ or CD8+ T cells sorted from blood, sampled in a trial of the OX40 agonist ivuxolimab. The receptor set was obtained from an adult with an advanced solid tumor such as melanoma, head and neck, liver or kidney cancer.

The chain joins TRBV2 to TRBJ2-6; D is unclear. Per germline, CDR1 SNHLY and CDR2 FYNNEI. V lost 8 bases, J lost 0 bases, and 11 bases lay in between. This CDR3 is 15 amino acids long. DNA of the CDR3: TGTGCCAGCTTTCTGTTCCCCTCTGGGGCCAACGTCCTGACTTTC. It encodes CASFLFPSGANVLTF.

The V call is TRBV6-5, the J call TRBJ1-1; no firm D call. The CDR3 loop spans 11 amino acids. V lost 10 bases, J lost 1 base, and 7 bases lay in between. CDR1 and CDR2 from the germline V gene are MNHEY and SVGAGI. The CDR3 protein is CATQGNTEAFF. CDR3 DNA sequence: TGTGCCACCCAAGGGAACACTGAAGCTTTCTTT.

The chain employs TRBV19 and TRBJ2-5; unclear D gene. From germline, CDR1 is LNHDA and CDR2 SQIVND (reference sequence). The CDR3 has 16 residues. Between the trimmed V and J ends, which lost 1 base and 2 bases, there was a span of 14 bases. CDR3 region: CASSIGGAAQQETQYF. The CDR3 DNA sequence: TGTGCCAGTAGTATAGGCGGAGCAGCCCAACAAGAGACCCAGTACTTC.

This CDR3 is CASRSGGRGNTIYF. For the CDR3, the DNA is TGTGCCAGCAGATCAGGGGGCCGTGGAAACACCATATATTTT. The chain has TRBV27 and TRBJ1-3; 8 positions match TRBD1. Losses at the gene ends were 6 bases for V and 3 bases for J; bases not matched to a gene: 4. In germline, CDR1 is MNHEY, CDR2 SMNVEV (reference sequence). The CDR3 consists of 14 residues.

The chain has TRBV6-1 and TRBJ2-5, with 9 bases identical to TRBD2. With V trimmed by 0 bases and J by 5 bases, 10 bases remained unmatched. Germline values: CDR1 MNHNS, CDR2 SASEGT. The CDR3 loop spans 17 amino acids. CDR3: CASSEALAGLGGETQYF. CDR3 sequence (DNA): TGTGCCAGCAGTGAAGCGCTAGCGGGGCTCGGGGGGGAGACCCAGTACTTC.

The chain links TRBV7-2 to TRBJ1-1; 7 bases align to TRBD1. Germline lookup yields CDR1 SGHTA and CDR2 FQGNSA. Unmatched junction bases numbered 2, after V lost 4 bases and J lost 3 bases. The CDR3 consists of 13 residues. CDR3 in amino acids: CASSSRGDTEAFF. The CDR3 DNA is TGTGCCAGCAGCTCCAGGGGGGACACTGAAGCTTTCTTT. Supplemented by reference TRBV7-2 and TRBJ1-1, the full variable domain reads GAGVSQSPSNKVTEKGKDVELRCDPISGHTALYWYRQSLGQGLEFLIYFQGNSAPDKSGLPSDRFSAERTGGSVSTLTIQRTQQEDSAVYLCASSSRGDTEAFFGQGTRLTVV.

V usage is TRBV20-1 and J usage is TRBJ2-1; D uncertain. CDR3 length: 11 amino acids. Germline CDR1 is DFQATT and CDR2 is SNEGSKA (reference sequence). V was cut by 1 base and J by 5 bases, with 3 bases left in between. The CDR3: CSARGDNEQFF. The DNA for the CDR3 is TGCAGTGCTAGAGGCGACAATGAGCAGTTCTTC.

V is TRBV6-6 and J is TRBJ1-1, with a tentative D call TRBD1 (5 bases). Germline values: CDR1 MNHNY, CDR2 SVGAGI (reference sequence). With 6 bases removed from V and 2 bases from J, the gap between germline ends came to 10 bases. This CDR3 is 13 amino acids long. The CDR3 DNA reads TGTGCCAGCAGAGGGACTACCAACACTGAAGCTTTCTTT. It specifies CASRGTTNTEAFF.

The genes are TRBV18 and TRBJ1-2; no clear D gene. Looked up from germline, CDR1 is KGHSH and CDR2 is LQKENI. This CDR3 contains 13 residues. V lost 2 bases to trimming and J lost 3 bases, with 7 bases between them. The CDR3 DNA reads as TGTGCCAGCTCACCAAATAGGGACTATGGCTACACCTTC. Translated, it gives CASSPNRDYGYTF.

The chain recombines TRBV6-5 with TRBJ2-7; D is unresolved. Trimming shortened V by 3 bases and J by 3 bases, and 12 bases separated the two germline ends. Germline V CDR1 and CDR2: MNHEY, SVGAGI. The CDR3 is 14 amino acids. The CDR3 DNA reads TGTGCCAGCAGTTATCTGTCCTCCCGCTACGAGCAGTACTTC. It translates to CASSYLSSRYEQYF.

The chain carries TRBV12-5 and TRBJ1-2; no clear D gene. Trimming pared 1 base from V and 9 bases from J, leaving 9 bases between. This CDR3 region has 12 residues. Germline CDR1 is LGHNT and CDR2 is FRNRAP. The chain's CDR3 is CASGLDDRSYTF. As DNA, the CDR3 is TGTGCTAGTGGTTTGGACGACCGCAGCTACACCTTC.

This sequence joins TRBV11-3 and TRBJ2-1, with unresolved D. The CDR3 contains 15 residues. Germline-derived CDR1 and CDR2 are SGHNT and YENEEA. The V end was cut by 0 bases, the J end by 1 base, with 7 bases between. Here the CDR3 DNA reads TGTGCCAGCAGCTTAGAGGCGCGGTCCTACAATGAGCAGTTCTTC. It is translated as CASSLEARSYNEQFF.

The chain uses TRBV30 and TRBJ1-2; D may be TRBD1 (5 bases). CDR1 and CDR2 (germline): GTSNPN, SVGIG (reference sequence). The V end was cut by 0 bases, the J end by 0 bases, with 14 bases between. This CDR3 contains 16 residues. The CDR3 is CAWSVGTGASNYGYTF. The CDR3 DNA sequence: TGTGCCTGGAGTGTGGGGACCGGAGCGTCTAACTATGGCTACACCTTC. Variable domain in full (rest from reference TRBV30 and TRBJ1-2): SQTIHQWPATLVQPVGSPLSLECTVEGTSNPNLYWYRQAAGRGLQLLFYSVGIGQISSEVPQNLSASRPQDRQFILSSKKLLLSDSGFYLCAWSVGTGASNYGYTFGSGTRLTVV.

This clone occurred a few times. The CDR3 DNA follows: TGTGCCAGCAGCTTCCTACTAGCGGGAGGGTCTGGTGAGCAGTTCTTC. This codes for CASSFLLAGGSGEQFF. V usage is TRBV7-2 and J usage is TRBJ2-1, with 13 bases lining up with TRBD2. Germline CDR1 SGHTA, CDR2 FQGNSA. This CDR3 has 16 residues. V lost 3 bases, J lost 9 bases, and 8 bases stayed unmatched.

The chain employs TRBV19 and TRBJ2-1; TRBD2 matches 14 bases. The V segment lost 6 bases and the J segment 9 bases; nucleotides outside the gene matches: 13. The CDR3 has 17 residues. Germline V lookup: CDR1 LNHDA, CDR2 SQIVND (reference sequence). The CDR3 is CASSPGLAGGPHSEQFF. In DNA, the CDR3 is TGTGCCAGTAGCCCCGGACTAGCGGGAGGCCCCCACAGTGAGCAGTTCTTC.

The chain has TRBV2 and TRBJ1-3; D call uncertain. There are 12 residues in the CDR3. The germline V gene encodes CDR1 SNHLY and CDR2 FYNNEI. Trimming removed 2 bases from V and 5 bases from J, with 4 bases in between. The CDR3 loop reads CASSENRNTIYF. CDR3 DNA: TGTGCCAGCAGTGAAAATAGAAACACCATATATTTT.

The V gene is TRBV7-2, the J gene TRBJ2-7, with a possible D match to TRBD2 (6 bases). Trimming left V 1 base short and J 5 bases short, with 15 bases between. Germline V gene sequence: CDR1 SGHTA, CDR2 FQGNSA. The CDR3 is made up of 15 amino acids. CDR3 DNA: TGTGCCAGCAGCTTAGTTGTCGGAGGGACCCACGAGCAGTACTTC. This gives the protein CASSLVVGGTHEQYF.

The chain is built from TRBV5-1 and TRBJ2-1; maybe TRBD2 (5 bases). The germline V gene encodes CDR1 SGHRS and CDR2 YFSETQ. V was pared by 0 bases and J by 9 bases, with 7 bases between. The CDR3 is made up of 12 amino acids. The CDR3 spells CASSLGEGEQFF. As DNA, the CDR3 is TGCGCCAGCAGCTTGGGCGAGGGTGAGCAGTTCTTC.

This chain links TRBV12-5 with TRBJ2-6; D ambiguous. Germline V lookup: CDR1 LGHNT, CDR2 FRNRAP. Trimming shortened V by 2 bases and J by 6 bases, and 11 bases separated the two germline ends. The CDR3 sequence is 15 residues long. CDR3 loop: CASGLTRFEANVLTF. The CDR3 coding sequence is TGTGCTAGTGGTTTGACACGGTTTGAGGCCAACGTCCTGACTTTC.

This chain connects TRBV29-1 to TRBJ1-1; 7 bases align to TRBD1. The CDR3 contains 12 residues. V was clipped by 7 bases and J by 2 bases; unmatched bases: 4. CDR1 is SQVTM and CDR2 is ANQGSEA in the germline V gene. This chain's CDR3 is CSAGQANTEAFF. The CDR3 nucleotides read TGCAGCGCAGGACAGGCCAACACTGAAGCTTTCTTT.

The V call is TRBV5-1, the J call TRBJ1-2; D remains unclear. The germline V gene encodes CDR1 SGHRS and CDR2 YFSETQ. The ends were cut back, 0 bases at V and 6 bases at J, with 9 bases in the middle. The CDR3 has 13 residues. The CDR3 nucleotides read TGCGCCAGCAGCTTGGCCGGCCTCGATGGCTACACCTTC. Residues: CASSLAGLDGYTF.

This clone was picked up a small number of times. The chain combines TRBV7-9 with TRBJ2-1; tentative D call: TRBD1 (6 bases). Germline CDR1 and CDR2: SEHNR and FQNEAQ (reference sequence). The CDR3 is 15 residues long. V shed 5 bases and J shed 0 bases, with 11 bases lying between them. CDR3 amino acids: CASSPGQNSYNEQFF. The DNA for the CDR3 is TGTGCCAGCAGCCCAGGACAGAACTCCTACAATGAGCAGTTCTTC.

The chain combines TRBV6-1 with TRBJ2-1; 7 bases match TRBD2. J gave up 15 bases and V 1 base, and 9 bases lay outside the gene matches. Germline values: CDR1 MNHNS, CDR2 SASEGT. This CDR3 spans 13 amino acids. Written as DNA, the CDR3 is TGTGCCAGCAGTGAAGGTCGAGCGGGAAGCCCGTTCTTC. It codes for CASSEGRAGSPFF.

The V call is TRBV27, the J call TRBJ1-1; possibly TRBD1 for D (6 bases). The CDR3 length is 15 residues. Between the trimmed V and J ends, which lost 5 bases and 4 bases, there was a span of 17 bases. Germline CDR1 and CDR2: MNHEY and SMNVEV (reference sequence). CDR3 protein: CASSPSWGQTTEAFF. CDR3 sequence (DNA): TGTGCCAGCAGTCCCTCATGGGGGCAAACCACTGAAGCTTTCTTT.

This clone was found once. The chain is built from TRBV19 and TRBJ2-7; 11 positions agree with TRBD1. With V trimmed by 5 bases and J by 5 bases, 14 bases remained unmatched. CDR3 length: 17 residues. The germline V gene has CDR1 LNHDA and CDR2 SQIVND (reference sequence). The CDR3 DNA follows: TGTGCCAGTAGTCCCCCAAGGGGGACAGGGGGGTTGGACGAGCAGTACTTC. This codes for CASSPPRGTGGLDEQYF.